Shown below are 21 T cell receptor beta chains from a single sample sequenced in a study of identical twins. TCRdb passed the 5' RACE reads through MiXCR, listing each CDR3 protein once. Of around 510,000 distinct CDR3 sequences in the sample, roughly an eighth were seen once. These data were likewise used in another study, on yellow fever vaccine responses in identical twins.

The sequenced sample was CD4+ T cells sorted from blood. These receptors were obtained from a woman younger than 35 in good health.

Only a few counts were recorded for this clonotype. The chain is built from TRBV5-6 and TRBJ1-2, with a possible D match to TRBD1 (5 bases). Between the trimmed V and J ends, which lost 0 bases and 8 bases, there was a span of 23 bases. The CDR3 has 17 residues. CDR1 and CDR2 (germline): SGHDT, YYEEEE. CDR3 nucleotide sequence: TGTGCCAGCAGCTTGGATGGGTTGGGACCAAGGTCCCAAGGCTACACCTTC. This gives the protein CASSLDGLGPRSQGYTF.

The chain links TRBV5-6 to TRBJ2-7, with D tentatively TRBD1 or TRBD2 (5 bases each). Trimming removed 4 bases at V and 2 bases at J, with 16 bases between. Germline CDR1 reads SGHDT; CDR2 reads YYEEEE. The CDR3 sequence is 15 residues long. CDR3 DNA: TGTGCCAGCAGCGTCCGGGACGGCAGTACCTACGAGCAGTACTTC. Translating it yields CASSVRDGSTYEQYF.

Ten or more counts support this clonotype. The chain employs TRBV5-1 and TRBJ2-7, with 11 bases fitting TRBD2. Per germline, CDR1 SGHRS and CDR2 YFSETQ. The CDR3 totals 14 residues. Trimming cost V 4 bases and J 3 bases; bases outside gene matches: 3. The DNA of the CDR3 is TGCGCCAGCAGCCAGGGACTAGCGGTCTACGAGCAGTACTTC. Amino acid sequence: CASSQGLAVYEQYF.

V is TRBV6-2 or TRBV6-3 and J is TRBJ1-5; no reliable D call. Trimming took off 7 bases at V and 1 base at J, with 14 bases between the two ends. The CDR3 sequence is 15 residues long. CDR1 is MNHEY and CDR2 is SVGEGT in the germline V gene. CDR3 amino acids: CASTPDGSSNQPQHF. Here the CDR3 DNA reads TGTGCCAGCACCCCCGACGGATCGAGCAATCAGCCCCAGCATTTT.

This clonotype was detected a few times. The chain links TRBV5-4 to TRBJ2-3, with D possibly matching TRBD2 (5 bases). Trimming stripped 7 bases from V and 2 bases from J, with 11 bases between. Looked up from germline, CDR1 is SGHNT and CDR2 is YYREEE (reference sequence). The CDR3 covers 13 residues. The CDR3 loop is CASFGETTDTQYF. CDR3 DNA: TGTGCCAGCTTCGGGGAAACCACAGATACGCAGTATTTT. Looking up the rest from reference TRBV5-4 and TRBJ2-3 gives the full variable domain: ETGVTQSPTHLIKTRGQQVTLRCSSQSGHNTVSWYQQALGQGPQFIFQYYREEENGRGNFPPRFSGLQFPNYSSELNVNALELDDSALYLCASFGETTDTQYFGPGTRLTVL.

Ten or more counts support this clonotype. The chain employs TRBV12-3 or TRBV12-4 and TRBJ2-3; TRBD1 is a possible D gene (6 bases). The length of the CDR3 is 12 residues. V dropped 3 bases and J dropped 9 bases, with 10 bases sitting between them. CDR3 sequence: CASSLSRGTQYF. The CDR3 DNA is TGTGCCAGCAGTTTGTCTAGGGGGACGCAGTATTTT.

This clonotype has more than one count but fewer than ten. The genes are TRBV29-1 and TRBJ2-3; D gene unclear. V shed 7 bases and J shed 4 bases, with 12 bases lying between them. Germline V gene data show CDR1 as SQVTM and CDR2 as ANQGSEA. The CDR3 extends over 12 amino acids. The CDR3 loop is CSATPGPDTQYF. The CDR3 region has the DNA TGCAGCGCGACACCGGGCCCAGATACGCAGTATTTT.

V is TRBV6-1 and J is TRBJ2-1, with D unresolved. This CDR3 comprises 14 residues. The V gene lost 4 bases and the J gene lost 0 bases, with 7 bases spanning the gap. The germline V gene encodes CDR1 MNHNS and CDR2 SASEGT. CDR3 in amino acids: CASSVQSSYNEQFF. DNA for the CDR3: TGTGCCAGCAGTGTCCAGAGCTCCTACAATGAGCAGTTCTTC.

V usage is TRBV6-5 and J usage is TRBJ2-1; TRBD1 is a possible D gene (5 bases). CDR3 size: 14 residues. Germline-derived CDR1 and CDR2 are MNHEY and SVGAGI. Trimming removed 2 bases at V and 8 bases at J, with 13 bases between. CDR3 loop: CASSYGQGGDEQFF. The CDR3, as DNA: TGTGCCAGCAGTTACGGGCAGGGCGGCGATGAGCAGTTCTTC.

A note on this clonotype: One junction end disagrees with the germline gene, perhaps due to a read error. V gene TRBV10-3 combines with J gene TRBJ2-1; D is possibly TRBD1 (5 bases). Per the germline V gene, CDR1 is ENHRY and CDR2 is SYGVKD. The CDR3 contains 13 residues. The CDR3 coding sequence is TGTGCCATCAGTCCAGGGTCCTATAATGAGCAGTTCTTC. Its protein is CAISPGSYNEQFF.

This clonotype was recorded many times. This chain joins TRBV20-1 and TRBJ2-7; 8 bases align to TRBD2. The CDR3 is 18 residues long. J was trimmed by 1 base and V by 4 bases; bases with no gene match: 18. In germline, CDR1 is DFQATT, CDR2 SNEGSKA (reference sequence). CDR3 in amino acids: CSATNIAGLIAESYEQYF. The CDR3 DNA is TGCAGTGCTACTAACATAGCGGGGCTTATAGCCGAGTCCTACGAGCAGTACTTC.

In its sample, this clonotype was seen a few times. J is TRBJ1-5 and V is TRBV28, with a tentative D call TRBD1 (5 bases). The V gene lost 5 bases and the J gene lost 7 bases, with 15 bases spanning the gap. This CDR3 has 14 residues. Germline values: CDR1 MDHEN, CDR2 SYDVKM. This chain's CDR3 is CASSDPGYGQPQHF. The DNA of the CDR3 is TGTGCCAGCAGTGATCCAGGGTACGGGCAGCCCCAGCATTTT.

In its sample, this clonotype was seen many times. The chain links TRBV10-3 to TRBJ2-1; 11 bases align to TRBD2. Germline V gene sequence: CDR1 ENHRY, CDR2 SYGVKD. This CDR3 region has 19 residues. The J segment lost 3 bases and the V segment lost 3 bases, leaving 13 bases of the junction unmatched. The CDR3 DNA sequence: TGTGCCATCAGTGACCCTGGGACTAGCGGAGCCACTCTCTACAATGAGCAGTTCTTC. Translation gives CAISDPGTSGATLYNEQFF.

The gene calls are TRBV6-5 and TRBJ1-2; D might be TRBD1 (5 bases). Germline V gene sequence: CDR1 MNHEY, CDR2 SVGAGI. The CDR3 has 14 amino acids. V was cut by 0 bases and J by 5 bases, with 10 bases left in between. This chain's CDR3 is CASSYSQGGYGYTF. The CDR3 nucleotides are TGTGCCAGCAGTTACTCCCAGGGTGGATATGGCTACACCTTC.

The chain carries TRBV20-1 and TRBJ2-4; no clear D gene. CDR1 DFQATT and CDR2 SNEGSKA come from the germline V gene (reference sequence). This CDR3 region has 13 residues. Trimming shortened V by 3 bases and J by 3 bases, and 9 bases separated the two germline ends. CDR3 residues: CSAREGFKNIQYF. The CDR3 nucleotides are TGCAGTGCTAGGGAAGGTTTCAAAAACATTCAGTACTTC.

This clonotype was seen a handful of times. The rearrangement joins TRBV4-1 to TRBJ1-2; a weak D match, TRBD1 (6 bases). CDR3 length equals 16 residues. Trimming removed 0 bases at V and 4 bases at J, with 15 bases between. CDR1 MGHRA and CDR2 YSYEKL come from the germline V gene. CDR3 region: CASSQEGRGGPYGYTF. Written as DNA, the CDR3 is TGCGCCAGCAGCCAAGAAGGGAGGGGGGGTCCCTATGGCTACACCTTC.

This clonotype occurred many times. The rearrangement uses TRBV15 and TRBJ1-2, with D perhaps matching TRBD1 (6 bases). The ends were cut back, 0 bases at V and 6 bases at J, with 17 bases in the middle. The CDR3 spans 16 residues. In germline, CDR1 is LNHNV, CDR2 YYDKDF (reference sequence). Written as DNA, the CDR3 is TGTGCCACCAGCAGAGATGGTTGGGCAGGGGATCATGGCTACACCTTC. Translated: CATSRDGWAGDHGYTF.

The gene calls are TRBV6-6 and TRBJ1-1; a weak D match, TRBD1 (6 bases). The CDR3 length is 12 residues. V lost 8 bases to trimming and J lost 2 bases, with 9 bases between them. The V gene's germline CDR1 is MNHNY and CDR2 SVGAGI (reference sequence). In DNA form, the CDR3 reads TGTGCCAGCGTAGGGGGAAACACTGAAGCTTTCTTT. Translation: CASVGGNTEAFF.

The chain links TRBV6-1 to TRBJ2-1, with 8 bases that match TRBD1. Trimming removed 5 bases from V and 7 bases from J; junction bases left unmatched: 16. In germline, CDR1 is MNHNS, CDR2 SASEGT. The CDR3 covers 17 residues. CDR3 DNA: TGTGCCAGCAGTCGCACCCGGACAGGGTGGGTTGGGAATGAGCAGTTCTTC. This gives the protein CASSRTRTGWVGNEQFF.

In this sample, this clonotype turned up a few times. Here the CDR3 DNA reads TGCGCCAGCAGGCGGGACAGTAGCACTGAAGCTTTCTTT. Translating gives CASRRDSSTEAFF. The chain recombines TRBV5-1 with TRBJ1-1, with 7 bases identical to TRBD1. Germline values: CDR1 SGHRS, CDR2 YFSETQ. The CDR3 consists of 13 residues. V was clipped by 5 bases and J by 4 bases; unmatched bases: 5.

The chain has TRBV20-1 and TRBJ1-2; TRBD1 might be the D (5 bases). Germline assignment: CDR1 DFQATT and CDR2 SNEGSKA (reference sequence). The V end lost 5 bases, the J end lost 8 bases, and 18 bases lay between the germline ends. The CDR3 length is 13 residues. CDR3 loop: CSAPRIGGQGYTF. Here the CDR3 DNA reads TGCAGTGCTCCAAGGATTGGGGGTCAGGGCTACACCTTC.